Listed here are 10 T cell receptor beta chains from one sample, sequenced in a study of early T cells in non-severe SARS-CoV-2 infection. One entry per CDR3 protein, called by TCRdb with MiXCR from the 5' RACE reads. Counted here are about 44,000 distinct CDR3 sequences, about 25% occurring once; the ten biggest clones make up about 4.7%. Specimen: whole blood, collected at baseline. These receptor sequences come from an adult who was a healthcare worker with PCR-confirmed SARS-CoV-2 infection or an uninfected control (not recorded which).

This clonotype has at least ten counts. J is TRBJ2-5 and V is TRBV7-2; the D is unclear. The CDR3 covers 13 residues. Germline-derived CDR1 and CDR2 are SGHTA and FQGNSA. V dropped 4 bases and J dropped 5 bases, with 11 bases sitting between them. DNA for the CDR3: TGTGCCAGCAGCTCCCCACCAAGTGAGACCCAGTACTTC. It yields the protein CASSSPPSETQYF.

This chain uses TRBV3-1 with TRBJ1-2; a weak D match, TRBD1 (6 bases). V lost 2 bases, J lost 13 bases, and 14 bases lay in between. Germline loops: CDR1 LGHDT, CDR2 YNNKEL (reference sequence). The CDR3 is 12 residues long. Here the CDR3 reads CASSQTDSASTF. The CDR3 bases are TGTGCCAGCAGCCAAACGGACAGCGCTTCCACCTTC.

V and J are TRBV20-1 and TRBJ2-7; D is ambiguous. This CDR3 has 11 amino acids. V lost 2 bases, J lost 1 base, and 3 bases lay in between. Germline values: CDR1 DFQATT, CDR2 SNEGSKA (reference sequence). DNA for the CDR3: TGCAGTGCTAGACGGTCCTACGAGCAGTACTTC. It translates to CSARRSYEQYF.

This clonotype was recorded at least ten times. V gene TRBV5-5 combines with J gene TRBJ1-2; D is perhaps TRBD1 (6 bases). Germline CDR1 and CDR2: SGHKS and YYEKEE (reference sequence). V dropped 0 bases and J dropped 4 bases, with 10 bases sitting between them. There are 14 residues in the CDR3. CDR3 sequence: CASSLEGTSYGYTF. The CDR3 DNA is TGTGCCAGCAGCTTGGAAGGGACAAGCTATGGCTACACCTTC.

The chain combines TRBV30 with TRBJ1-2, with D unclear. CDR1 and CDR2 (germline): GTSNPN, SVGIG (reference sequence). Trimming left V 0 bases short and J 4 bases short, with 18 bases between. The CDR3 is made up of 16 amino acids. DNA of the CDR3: TGTGCCTGGAGTGTCGAAACCCTAGGCGGCATCTATGGCTACACCTTC. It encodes CAWSVETLGGIYGYTF.

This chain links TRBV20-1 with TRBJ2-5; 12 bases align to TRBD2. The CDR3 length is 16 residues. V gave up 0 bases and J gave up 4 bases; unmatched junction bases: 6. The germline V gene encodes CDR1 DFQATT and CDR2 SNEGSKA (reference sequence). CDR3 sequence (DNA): TGCAGTGCTAGAGACCGACTAGCGGGGGATGGAGAGACCCAGTACTTC. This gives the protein CSARDRLAGDGETQYF.

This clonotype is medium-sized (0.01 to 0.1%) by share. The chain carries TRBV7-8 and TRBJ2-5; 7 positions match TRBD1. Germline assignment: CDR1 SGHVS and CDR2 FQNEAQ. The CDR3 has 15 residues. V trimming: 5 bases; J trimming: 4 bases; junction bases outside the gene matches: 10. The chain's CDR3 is CASSARQGPSETQYF. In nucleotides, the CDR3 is TGTGCCAGCAGCGCCCGACAGGGTCCGTCAGAGACCCAGTACTTC.

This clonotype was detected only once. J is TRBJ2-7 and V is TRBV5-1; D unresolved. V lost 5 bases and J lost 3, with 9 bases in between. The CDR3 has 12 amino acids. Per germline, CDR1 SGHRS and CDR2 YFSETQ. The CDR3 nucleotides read TGCGCCAGCAGATCTGACGGCTACGAGCAGTACTTC. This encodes CASRSDGYEQYF.

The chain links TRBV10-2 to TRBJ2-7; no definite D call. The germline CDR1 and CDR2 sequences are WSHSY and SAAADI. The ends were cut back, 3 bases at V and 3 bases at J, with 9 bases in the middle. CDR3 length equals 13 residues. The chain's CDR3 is CASSDKTGYEQYF. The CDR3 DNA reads TGCGCCAGCAGTGACAAGACGGGCTACGAGCAGTACTTC.

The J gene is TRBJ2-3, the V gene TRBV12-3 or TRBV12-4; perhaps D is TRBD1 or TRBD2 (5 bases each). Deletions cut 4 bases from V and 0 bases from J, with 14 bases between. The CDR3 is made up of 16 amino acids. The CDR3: CASSSLWGSSTDTQYF. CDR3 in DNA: TGTGCCAGCAGTTCCCTCTGGGGGTCTAGCACAGATACGCAGTATTTT.